The present entry profiles one T cell receptor beta chain with its context. What antigen it recognizes has not been identified. No base quality information exists; no much larger clone differs at one position. CD8 naive samples consisted of CD45RO-negative cells that were positively selected for CCR7, yielding a CD45RA+CCR7+ population without TemRA cells. The donors were healthy, HIV-negative adults who had no recently reported acute infections or vaccinations. Only Caucasian adults living in Nashville, Tennessee, USA were represented among the donors. Blood was obtained by leukapheresis, after which PBMCs were separated by Ficoll-Histopaque density gradient centrifugation and cryopreserved in liquid nitrogen vapor phase. Analytical flow cytometry was used to check the purity and quantity of each magnetically sorted T cell population. Each sorted fraction had its genomic DNA isolated and then quantified by UV absorbance on a Nanodrop 2000c.

Using the deep immunoSEQ assay, TCR CDR3 regions were amplified from genomic DNA by multiplex PCR. Extracted genomic DNA from each cell subset was distributed evenly across all wells of several immunoSEQ 96-well plates, and each plate was treated as a replicate. For sorted subsets, each replicate PCR was loaded with approximately 0.2 ug genomic DNA, equivalent to about 30,000 T cell genomes. Purified libraries were measured with a Qubit 3.0 fluorometer, size-checked on a Bioanalyzer 2100, and measured again with the KAPA Library Quantification kit. Every immunoSEQ 96-well plate was sequenced on a separate single-read 150-cycle Illumina NextSeq 550 flow cell. Concerning the study's data processing: Because the immunoSEQ output included only junctional sequences and no quality scores, the filtering could not be the same as the filtering used for full-length reads. To assign V/J genes and CDR3, sequences were annotated using PyIR, a Python wrapper for IgBLAST v1.9, with IMGT germline references. Reads were removed for weak V/J assignments (E-value above 1e-6), missing CDR3, stop codons, out-of-frame junctions, or ambiguous translated residues. V3J clonotypes were defined as sequences sharing the same inferred V gene, J gene, and CDR3 amino acid sequence. Percentage overlap between repertoires was calculated by dividing the number of shared unique clonotypes by the size of the smaller repertoire. Repertoire richness was assessed with RTK rarefaction, the Chao1 estimator, and Recon v2.1 estimates of unobserved clonotypes. Generation probabilities were computed with OLGA for all TCRbeta clonotypes obtained by the gDNA method from several donors. TCRdb provides this immuneACCESS table in a form limited to in-frame rearrangements. Some clones are lacking; in checked studies, under half of them reflect an unresolved V gene, and why the rest are absent is not known. V and J calls and clone size follow that table, whereas D and trimming were derived from the DNA. Here the sample has about 2.1 million clones; about 94% occur a single time. Approximately 1.7% of the sample is held by the ten biggest clonotypes.

This sample stems from a study of shared clonotypes between healthy human individuals (dated by TCRdb to about 2020). In terms of the full investigation: The cohort comprised a couple of women and a few men aged 18 to 49 years. Different laboratories and diverse techniques were used to prepare libraries and sequence TCR repertoires, to increase sequencing depth and limit assay-specific biases. Between about 0.9 and 9 billion PBMCs per donor were obtained by leukapheresis. Blood TCR repertoires of roughly five healthy adults were deeply sequenced to estimate repertoire size and the extent of clonotype sharing between individuals. For each donor, CD4 naive and CD4 memory were each given three plates, CD8 naive was given two plates, and CD8 memory was given one plate.

What the study reported, not specific to this receptor: Larger estimated clonotype richness was generally found for naive subsets than for memory subsets. About 5% of naive CD4, 3.5% of naive CD8, 2.3% of memory CD4, and about 0.4% of memory CD8 clonotypes were shared across several donors. Pairwise subsampling indicated that sequencing depth was expected to affect the degree of clonotype sharing among donors. Sampling was restricted to blood, and TCR repertoires in tissue are likely to differ from TCR repertoires in blood. Because the study included only a small number of donors, the genetic and exposure-history diversity represented was limited. Higher generation probabilities were observed for clonotypes shared by all four sorted-subset donors than for non-shared clonotypes. Incomplete sequencing was indicated by rarefaction of sorted-subset datasets, despite the large sequencing depth.

The sequenced sample consisted of naive CD8+ T cells from PBMCs. The label giving this sample's cell subset or site can be read as: CD45RA+CCR7+. This TCR derives from a young man in good health. Some clones in this sample may be carry-over from other donors' samples.

The bases are TGCGCCAGCAGCCAAGGGCGAAAGGACAGGGACTCCTACGAGCAGTACTTC. Its protein is CASSQGRKDRDSYEQYF. This chain is built from TRBV4-1 and TRBJ2-7; TRBD1 agrees with 8 junctional bases. Spanning cysteine to phenylalanine, the CDR3 consists of 17 amino acids. Of all the DNA, just the CDR3 is kept, 51 bases in frame from base 1. V has 1 base trimmed and J has 0 bases trimmed; junction bases matching no gene number 8. Per the germline V gene, MGHRA is the CDR1 and YSYEKL is the CDR2.